The T cell receptor beta chain described here comes from a study of tumor and adjacent non-tumor tissue in lung cancer. Study findings and constraints: Patients with more diverse tumor TCRs had worse survival. Normal lung showed higher cumulative top 100 clone frequency than tumor.

With regard to this clonotype: Antigen: not known.

A modified ARM-PCR protocol with three rounds of nested PCR amplified TCRbeta. MiXCR, run by TCRdb on the multiplex PCR reads, gives a single entry per CDR3 protein. The table has over 60,000 distinct CDR3 sequences, around 75% seen once; the top ten hold roughly 15%. CDR3 length: 14 residues. Trimming removed 7 bases at V and 9 bases at J, with 19 bases between. This sample's RNA came from whole unsorted tissue. Chemotherapy-naive patients with new lung cancer underwent thoracic surgery in China, August–late 2014. This clonotype was obtained from a woman aged 45-60 years with non-small cell lung cancer. The chain couples TRBV12-3 or TRBV12-4 to TRBJ2-1; perhaps TRBD2 as D (5 bases). The sequenced material came from lung tumor tissue. The CDR3 coding sequence is TGTGCCAGCATTACCCAGGACGGGGAAAGTGAGCAGTTCTTC. It is translated as CASITQDGESEQFF.